The 21 T cell receptor beta chains reported below all come from one sample, sequenced in a study of graft-versus-host responses after intestinal transplantation. Produced via immunoSEQ multiplex PCR; TCRdb's table is partial and in-frame only. The sample contains 150,000 or so clones, roughly 91% of which appear only once. Their target antigens are unknown. The material sequenced was unstimulated CD4+ T cells sorted from spleen or lymph node cells, taken before intestinal transplant. The origin of the receptors is a human donor who received an intestinal transplant.

This chain uses TRBV6-6 with TRBJ2-7, with TRBD1 matching over 7 bases. The V gene end was trimmed by 5 bases and the J gene end by 1 base; junction bases not matched to a gene: 5. Germline CDR1 MNHNY, CDR2 SVGAGI (reference sequence). The CDR3 extends over 14 amino acids. In DNA form, the CDR3 reads TGTGCCAGCAGTCAACCGGGACAGTCCTACGAGCAGTACTTC. Translating gives CASSQPGQSYEQYF.

This chain joins TRBV4-2 and TRBJ2-2, with D perhaps matching TRBD1 or TRBD2 (5 bases each). Germline CDR1 reads LGHNA; CDR2 reads YNFKEQ. V shed 0 bases and J shed 4 bases, with 9 bases lying between them. This CDR3 contains 15 residues. The CDR3 protein is CASSQEGTGTGELFF. CDR3 nucleotides: TGTGCCAGCAGCCAAGAAGGGACGGGCACCGGGGAGCTGTTTTTT.

A note on this clone: At one end the junction does not follow the germline gene, possibly because of a read error. The gene calls are TRBV5-1 and TRBJ1-1; D unresolved. In germline, CDR1 is SGHRS, CDR2 YFSETQ. The CDR3 spans 14 residues. CDR3 loop: CASSLGSRNTEAFF. DNA of the CDR3: TGCGCCAGCAGTTTGGGTAGCCGGAACACTGAAGCTTTCTTT.

This chain connects TRBV30 to TRBJ2-7; 11 nucleotides agree with TRBD2. The CDR3 loop spans 13 amino acids. The V gene end was trimmed by 6 bases and the J gene end by 3 bases; junction bases not matched to a gene: 4. In germline, CDR1 is GTSNPN, CDR2 SVGIG (reference sequence). The chain's CDR3 is CACTSGSVYEQYF. In DNA form, the CDR3 reads TGTGCCTGTACTAGCGGGAGCGTCTACGAGCAGTACTTC.

CDR3 sequence (DNA): TGTGCCAGCAGTGAGACAGGGCGCAATTCACCCCTCCACTTT. Translating it yields CASSETGRNSPLHF. This chain uses TRBV25-1 with TRBJ1-6; 7 bases are shared with TRBD1. The CDR3 extends over 14 amino acids. The V and J ends lost 3 bases and 7 bases, in that order; junction bases with no gene match: 3. CDR1 MGHDK and CDR2 SYGVNS come from the germline V gene.

V and J are TRBV6-6 and TRBJ1-5, with 10 bases fitting TRBD1. The ends lost 7 bases at V and 7 bases at J; junction bases unmatched: 10. Germline V gene data show CDR1 as MNHNY and CDR2 as SVGAGI (reference sequence). The CDR3 runs 15 residues. The CDR3 DNA reads as TGTGCCAGCACCGTAGGGACAGGGGAGGCGCAGCCCCAGCATTTT. Residues: CASTVGTGEAQPQHF.

This chain joins TRBV5-4 and TRBJ2-3; 7 bases are a match to TRBD2. This CDR3 is 16 amino acids long. Germline V CDR1 and CDR2: SGHNT, YYREEE (reference sequence). V dropped 4 bases and J dropped 7; count of bases not matched to a gene: 15. The CDR3 coding sequence is TGTGCCAGCAGCCGCGGGGGAGGGACTCGTCCCAATACGCAGTATTTT. Its protein product is CASSRGGGTRPNTQYF.

This rearrangement joins TRBV5-4 to TRBJ1-1; D uncertain. Germline lookup yields CDR1 SGHNT and CDR2 YYREEE (reference sequence). This CDR3 has 15 residues. Trimming took 4 bases from V and 1 from J, leaving 14 bases between them. CDR3 sequence reads: CASSLTMQPNTEAFF. The CDR3 DNA reads as TGTGCCAGCAGCCTAACAATGCAGCCGAACACTGAAGCTTTCTTT.

This chain links TRBV19 with TRBJ2-3, with D hard to call. The CDR3 loop spans 14 amino acids. V was clipped by 6 bases and J by 5 bases, with 15 bases between them. The germline V gene encodes CDR1 LNHDA and CDR2 SQIVND (reference sequence). CDR3 bases: TGTGCCAGTAGCCCTAAAAGGTTCGGAGATACGCAGTATTTT. This encodes CASSPKRFGDTQYF.

This chain links TRBV28 with TRBJ1-2; 8 bases line up with TRBD1. V was pared by 7 bases and J by 4 bases, with 2 bases of the junction left unmatched. The CDR3 is 12 residues long. Germline lookup yields CDR1 MDHEN and CDR2 SYDVKM. The CDR3 nucleotides read TGTGCCAGCACAGACAGGGGCTATGGCTACACCTTC. Its protein is CASTDRGYGYTF.

The V call is TRBV19, the J call TRBJ2-7; D remains unclear. Germline lookup yields CDR1 LNHDA and CDR2 SQIVND (reference sequence). The length of the CDR3 is 13 residues. The V and J ends lost 1 base and 0 bases respectively, with 4 bases between them. As DNA, the CDR3 is TGTGCCAGTAGTATAGCCGCCTCCTACGAGCAGTACTTC. Translation: CASSIAASYEQYF.

The CDR3 DNA reads TGCGCCAGCAGCTTCTCCGGATATAATGAAAAACTGTTTTTT. Translated, it gives CASSFSGYNEKLFF. The chain combines TRBV5-1 with TRBJ1-4; D remains ambiguous. Per germline, CDR1 SGHRS and CDR2 YFSETQ. The CDR3 consists of 14 residues. V was cut by 2 bases and J by 4 bases, with 9 bases left in between.

About this clone: The same CDR3 can be traced to other DNA sequences in this sample. The rearrangement joins TRBV30 to TRBJ1-1; the D gene is possibly TRBD1 (6 bases). Trimming left V 8 bases short and J 1 base short, with 14 bases between. CDR3 length equals 13 residues. Germline V CDR1 and CDR2: GTSNPN, SVGIG (reference sequence). In DNA, the CDR3 is TGTGCCGAGAGGACAGAGACGAACACTGAAGCTTTCTTT. It is translated as CAERTETNTEAFF.

The chain recombines TRBV6-1 with TRBJ2-7; D is unresolved. This CDR3 contains 11 residues. Trimming left V 5 bases short and J 7 bases short, with 9 bases between. From germline, CDR1 is MNHNS and CDR2 SASEGT. CDR3 sequence (DNA): TGTGCCAGCAGTTACGCTAGTGAGCAGTACTTC. This sequence encodes CASSYASEQYF.

The rearrangement uses TRBV2 and TRBJ1-5; D is unresolved. This CDR3 contains 16 residues. With 5 bases removed from V and 2 bases from J, the gap between germline ends came to 16 bases. Germline CDR1 reads SNHLY; CDR2 reads FYNNEI. Written as DNA, the CDR3 is TGTGCCAGCAGTAGCCTAACTGGGGTAGGCAATCAGCCCCAGCATTTT. Its translation is CASSSLTGVGNQPQHF. Together with reference TRBV2 and TRBJ1-5, the CDR3 gives the full variable domain: EPEVTQTPSHQVTQMGQEVILRCVPISNHLYFYWYRQILGQKVEFLVSFYNNEISEKSEIFDDQFSVERPDGSNFTLKIRSTKLEDSAMYFCASSSLTGVGNQPQHFGDGTRLSIL.

The chain joins TRBV7-2 to TRBJ2-1, with D tentatively TRBD2 (6 bases). This CDR3 is built from 18 residues. Trimming pared 5 bases from V and 2 bases from J, leaving 22 bases between. Germline CDR1 and CDR2: SGHTA and FQGNSA. CDR3 in amino acids: CASSPRSVGSGAYNEQFF. CDR3 bases: TGTGCCAGCAGCCCCCGATCCGTGGGTAGCGGAGCCTACAATGAGCAGTTCTTC.

Here the CDR3 reads CASTPLRMNTEAFF. CDR3 in DNA: TGTGCCAGCACCCCGCTCCGGATGAACACTGAAGCTTTCTTT. The chain joins TRBV28 to TRBJ1-1; unclear D gene. The CDR3 totals 14 residues. V lost 7 bases and J lost 0, with 12 bases in between. Germline lookup yields CDR1 MDHEN and CDR2 SYDVKM. The whole variable domain, filled in from reference TRBV28 and TRBJ1-1, reads DVKVTQSSRYLVKRTGEKVFLECVQDMDHENMFWYRQDPGLGLRLIYFSYDVKMKEKGDIPEGYSVSREKKERFSLILESASTNQTSMYLCASTPLRMNTEAFFGQGTRLTVV.

The gene calls are TRBV7-9 and TRBJ2-7; D is perhaps TRBD1 (6 bases). CDR3 size: 14 residues. The V end was cut by 3 bases, the J end by 4 bases, with 13 bases between. Germline-derived CDR1 and CDR2 are SEHNR and FQNEAQ (reference sequence). The CDR3 coding sequence is TGTGCCAGCAGCTTGCCCTCTAGGGGGTACGAGCAGTACTTC. Translation: CASSLPSRGYEQYF.

The rearrangement links TRBV5-8 to TRBJ2-7; the D gene could be TRBD1 or TRBD2 (5 bases each). In germline, CDR1 is SGHTS, CDR2 YDEGEE. V gave up 7 bases and J gave up 6 bases, with 11 bases separating them. The CDR3 is made up of 11 amino acids. The CDR3 DNA follows: TGTGCCAGCTGGTTTGGGACCGAGCAGTACTTC. Translated, it gives CASWFGTEQYF.

The V and J genes are TRBV6-5 and TRBJ2-1; weak D call: TRBD2 (5 bases). The CDR3 sequence is 14 residues long. V was clipped by 6 bases and J by 1 base, with 10 bases between them. Germline V CDR1 and CDR2: MNHEY, SVGAGI. The CDR3 reads CASRSRGSYNEQFF. The CDR3 coding sequence is TGTGCCAGCAGATCACGGGGATCCTACAATGAGCAGTTCTTC.

The chain uses TRBV5-5 and TRBJ2-7; no clear D. The length of the CDR3 is 14 residues. Germline CDR1 reads SGHKS; CDR2 reads YYEKEE (reference sequence). V was shortened by 4 bases and J by 2 bases, with 13 bases between the two germline ends. Here the CDR3 DNA reads TGTGCCAGCAGCCCTCGGACCGAAACCTACGAGCAGTACTTC. Protein: CASSPRTETYEQYF. Drawing the rest from reference TRBV5-5 and TRBJ2-7, the complete variable domain is DAGVTQSPTHLIKTRGQQVTLRCSPISGHKSVSWYQQVLGQGPQFIFQYYEKEERGRGNFPDRFSARQFPNYSSELNVNALLLGDSALYLCASSPRTETYEQYFGPGTRLTVT.